This TCR beta chain stems from a study of cytomegalovirus exposure and HLA in healthy donors. Across the whole study: Counted in an early data release were about 86 million unique TCRs from HLA-typed donors. General observations from the study: A later look showed TCR association rates differing by HLA locus, highest for DRB1 and lowest for HLA-C.

Germline values: CDR1 SGHVS, CDR2 FNYEAQ. The trim removed 2 bases at V and 9 bases at J, leaving 4 bases unmatched. The CDR3 length is 14 residues. On this clone itself: Its antigen is currently unknown.

With 60 Vbeta and 13 Jbeta primers, the PCR was carried out. Data came from immunoSEQ multiplex PCR; TCRdb stores just in-frame clones and leaves some out. This table has about 110,000 clones, about 83% appearing once. The TCR was taken from a man between 18 and 35 years old in good health and CMV-seronegative. The genes are TRBV7-6 and TRBJ2-1; 10 bases map to TRBD2. The source material was PBMCs. The CDR3 spells CASSLLAGVGEQFF. The CDR3 bases are TGTGCCAGCAGCTTACTAGCGGGAGTGGGTGAGCAGTTCTTC.